This T cell receptor beta chain was profiled in a study of T cell clonotyping in hematopoietic cell transplantation. The study, taken as a whole, reports: After transplant, recipient diversity fell while pathologically expanded clonotypes grew through day 180. Graft donor and pretransplant recipient Inverse Simpson Index values predicted broader posttransplant TCR diversity. Few recipient clonotypes overlapped donors; over 97% were de novo at given depth.

Notes on this clone: No antigen is known for it.

Samples: about 28 days before transplant, then days 30, 100 and 180 after. Germline CDR1 MNHEY, CDR2 SVGAGI. Germline trimming cut 10 bases from V and 8 bases from J; bases unmatched to any gene: 12. The CDR3 loop spans 14 amino acids. The method was immunoSEQ multiplex PCR; TCRdb's version includes in-frame clones alone and lacks a portion of them. The sample lists about 3,800 clones; over 60% were seen once. Here the sequenced sample was peripheral blood mononuclear cells, taken 100 days after allogeneic stem cell transplant. V and J are TRBV6-5 and TRBJ2-1; 9 bases agree with TRBD1. This TCR was recovered from a male patient aged 50 to 60 who had an allogeneic stem cell transplant from an unrelated donor, so the T cells may come from the graft donor. Some clones in this sample may be carry-over from other donors' samples. CDR3 sequence reads: CATSPTGGGDEQFF. CDR3 coding DNA: TGTGCCACCTCTCCTACAGGGGGCGGGGATGAGCAGTTCTTC.